The 8 T cell receptor beta chains below come from one sample, sequenced in a study of Graves' ophthalmopathy and Graves' hyperthyroidism. Using RNA transcripts, the TCR beta CDR3 regions were amplified. The workflow started with a first-round RT-PCR run with HTBI primers and then moved on to a second-round multiplex PCR. TCRdb reanalysed the multiplex PCR reads using MiXCR and keeps one entry per CDR3 protein. This sample carries 350,000 to 450,000 distinct CDR3 sequences, about 17% of them seen once, and the ten largest clones take around 1.5%. Sequencing input: peripheral blood. The receptors originated from a woman aged 18-29 years with Graves' ophthalmopathy.

The sample holds many counts of this clonotype. V gene TRBV27 combines with J gene TRBJ2-2; tentative D call: TRBD2 (6 bases). V lost 7 bases to trimming and J lost 0 bases, with 21 bases between them. CDR3 size: 18 residues. Per germline, CDR1 MNHEY and CDR2 SMNVEV (reference sequence). The CDR3 nucleotides are TGTGCCAGCACTCCGGGACTGACCCCCTCCGCGAACACCGGGGAGCTGTTTTTT. Translating gives CASTPGLTPSANTGELFF.

This clonotype was recorded at least ten times. The chain carries TRBV28 and TRBJ2-5; 7 bases map to TRBD2. Germline V gives CDR1 MDHEN, CDR2 SYDVKM. This CDR3 has 16 amino acids. The junction had 14 bases not matched to a gene; V was cut back by 5 bases and J by 5 bases. The DNA for the CDR3 is TGTGCCAGCAGTCCTGCTGGGGCGGGAGTGTGGGAGACCCAGTACTTC. Protein sequence: CASSPAGAGVWETQYF.

V usage is TRBV12-5 and J usage is TRBJ1-1; 10 positions match TRBD1. Germline lookup yields CDR1 LGHNT and CDR2 FRNRAP. The trim removed 0 bases at V and 6 bases at J, leaving 10 bases unmatched. The CDR3 is 17 residues long. The CDR3 protein is CASGLVLTRDRGAEAFF. The CDR3 DNA reads as TGTGCTAGTGGTTTGGTACTTACCCGGGACAGGGGCGCTGAAGCTTTCTTT.

This clonotype was seen at least ten times. This chain joins TRBV13 and TRBJ1-1, with 10 bases matching TRBD1. CDR3 length: 16 residues. Per germline, CDR1 PRHDT and CDR2 FYEKMQ (reference sequence). The trim removed 6 bases at V and 2 bases at J, leaving 9 bases unmatched. The CDR3 nucleotides are TGTGCCAGCAGAACACGGACAGGGGGACCCAACACTGAAGCTTTCTTT. It specifies CASRTRTGGPNTEAFF.

This clonotype was seen a handful of times. Its ends do not fully match the called genes, so a read error is possible. The chain links TRBV7-7 to TRBJ2-2; tentative D call: TRBD2 (5 bases). Germline CDR1 reads SSHAT; CDR2 reads FNYEAQ (reference sequence). The CDR3 sequence is 15 residues long. The chain's CDR3 is CASSSLGRGTGELFF. CDR3 DNA sequence: TGTGCTAGCAGCTCCTTGGGCCGAGGGACCGGGGAGCTGTTTTTT. Full variable domain (outside the CDR3, taken from reference TRBV7-7 and TRBJ2-2): GAGVSQSPRYKVTKRGQDVTLRCDPISSHATLYWYQQALGQGPEFLTYFNYEAQPDKSGLPSDRFSAERPEGSISTLTIQRTEQRDSAMYRCASSSLGRGTGELFFGEGSRLTVL.

This chain links TRBV28 with TRBJ2-7; no clear D gene. Trimming cost V 5 bases and J 0 bases, with 14 bases left between them. The germline gives CDR1 MDHEN, CDR2 SYDVKM. The CDR3 is 15 amino acids. The CDR3 is CASSPRTPVSYEQYF. The CDR3 DNA is TGTGCCAGCAGTCCTCGCACTCCTGTCTCCTACGAGCAGTACTTC.

This clonotype came up many times. The gene calls are TRBV6-1 and TRBJ1-5; 9 bases match TRBD1. This CDR3 spans 14 amino acids. Trimming took 7 bases from V and 6 from J; bases not matched to a gene: 7. Germline loops: CDR1 MNHNS, CDR2 SASEGT. The CDR3 here is CASNETGGCQPQHF. The CDR3 DNA reads as TGTGCCAGCAATGAGACAGGGGGTTGTCAGCCCCAGCATTTT.

This clonotype has a count of ten or more. V and J are TRBV4-1 and TRBJ2-5; TRBD2 matches 7 bases. The ends lost 4 bases at V and 1 base at J; junction bases unmatched: 6. The germline V gene has CDR1 MGHRA and CDR2 YSYEKL. CDR3 size: 15 residues. CDR3 DNA sequence: TGCGCCAGCAGCCGTATGGGGGGGATCCAAGAGACCCAGTACTTC. This encodes CASSRMGGIQETQYF.